This T cell receptor beta chain was documented in a study of cytomegalovirus exposure and HLA in healthy donors. Study-level results: There were some public TCRs occurring in many donors, but most TCR sequences were rare. It was reportedly the case that the classifier diagnosed cytomegalovirus status with high specificity and sensitivity.

Here immunoSEQ multiplex PCR was the method, and the copy in TCRdb shows in-frame clones only, minus some. This table holds 55,000 to 75,000 clones, roughly 94% found once. Germline loops: CDR1 SGDLS, CDR2 YYNGEE. This CDR3 region has 14 residues. V lost 0 bases and J 1 base, leaving 8 bases between the germline ends. As regards this clone: Antigen specificity is unknown.

This TCR came from a man aged 18 to 29 in good health and CMV-seropositive. The sequencing input was PBMCs. V gene TRBV9 combines with J gene TRBJ2-7, with a tentative D call TRBD1 (6 bases). Here the CDR3 reads CASSVVGTSYEQYF. The CDR3 nucleotides are TGTGCCAGCAGCGTAGTTGGGACATCCTACGAGCAGTACTTC.